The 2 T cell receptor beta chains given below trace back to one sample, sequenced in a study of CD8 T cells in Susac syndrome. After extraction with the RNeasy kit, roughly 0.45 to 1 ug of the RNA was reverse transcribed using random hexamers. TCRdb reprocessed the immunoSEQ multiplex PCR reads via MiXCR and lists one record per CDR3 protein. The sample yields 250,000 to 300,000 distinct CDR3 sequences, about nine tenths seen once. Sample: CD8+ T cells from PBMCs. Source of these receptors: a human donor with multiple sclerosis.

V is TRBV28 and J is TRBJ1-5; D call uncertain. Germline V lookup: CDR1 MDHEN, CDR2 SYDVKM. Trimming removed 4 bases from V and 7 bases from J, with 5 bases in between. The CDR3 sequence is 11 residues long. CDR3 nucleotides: TGTGCCAGCAGTTGGACCCAGCCCCAGCATTTT. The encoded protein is CASSWTQPQHF.

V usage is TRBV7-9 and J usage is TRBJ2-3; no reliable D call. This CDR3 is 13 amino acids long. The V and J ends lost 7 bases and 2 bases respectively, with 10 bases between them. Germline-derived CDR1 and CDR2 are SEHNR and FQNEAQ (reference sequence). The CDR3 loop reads CASTLANTDTQYF. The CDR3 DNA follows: TGTGCCAGCACCTTGGCTAACACAGATACGCAGTATTTT.